This TCR beta chain was identified during a study of cytomegalovirus exposure and HLA in healthy donors. The overall study: The roughly 130 validation repertoires used the same platform as the roughly 720 first-cohort repertoires (as reported by a later analysis). General observations from the study: Confirmation was obtained in vitro that a few CMV-associated chains are specific for CMV antigens. Cytomegalovirus status was reportedly diagnosed by the classifier with high specificity and sensitivity.

The CDR3 totals 14 residues. Germline V gene data show CDR1 as GTSNPN and CDR2 as SVGIG (reference sequence). V lost 0 bases to trimming and J lost 7 bases, with 12 bases between them. Worth noting for this clone: Its antigen is unknown.

Generated by immunoSEQ multiplex PCR, the TCRdb table keeps only in-frame clones and is missing some. The sample includes fewer than 250,000 clones, around 87% seen only once; the top ten take approximately 2%. V is TRBV30 and J is TRBJ1-4; D unresolved. This clonotype was sampled from a woman between 18 and 30 years old in good health and CMV-seropositive. The material sequenced was PBMCs. The DNA of the CDR3 is TGTGCCTGGAGTGTTGGCAGTTCCCCTGAAAAACTGTTTTTT. It yields the protein CAWSVGSSPEKLFF.